This TCR beta chain appears in the sequencing data of a study of CD8 T cells in Susac syndrome. CD8+ and CD4+ T cells from blood underwent TCR beta sequencing, which was carried out in a high-throughput format. TEMRA cells were FACS-enriched and CD8+ and CD4+ T cells negatively isolated. Reverse transcription used about 0.5 to 1 ug RNA and random hexamers. Multiplex PCR with immunoSEQ amplified the TCR beta CDR3 across 54 Vbeta and 13 Jbeta. Using its own MiXCR run on the immunoSEQ multiplex PCR reads, TCRdb lists one record per CDR3 protein. Of fewer than 250,000 distinct CDR3 sequences listed, roughly nine tenths are singletons. The TCR was taken from a human donor with multiple sclerosis. Specimen: CD8+ T cells from PBMCs.

The CDR3 region is CASSQYSGLSYNEQFF. The CDR3 region has the DNA TGCGCCAGCAGCCAATATAGCGGGCTGTCCTACAATGAGCAGTTCTTC. The chain is built from TRBV4-3 and TRBJ2-1, with 7 bases that match TRBD2. The V and J ends lost 2 bases and 1 base, in that order; junction bases with no gene match: 5. CDR3 length equals 16 residues. Per germline, CDR1 LGHNA and CDR2 YSLEER.